Below are 8 T cell receptor beta chains sequenced from a single sample in a study of Ad26.COV2.S vaccination and SARS-CoV-2 variants. Specified treatment: roughly 18 received Ad26.COV2.S at low or high dose, single or two shots; roughly 5 received placebo; per-sample allocation not given. Vaccine and placebo recipients were sampled on day 63 after the first injection. The assay was immunoSEQ multiplex PCR, and TCRdb's table has in-frame clones only and misses some. The table has 400,000 to 450,000 clones, over 80% seen once. The sample was peripheral blood, taken in a trial of Ad26.COV2.S vaccine versus placebo. These receptors all stem from a person between 18 and 65 years old who received the Ad26.COV2.S COVID-19 vaccine or a placebo.

A few counts support this clone. The rearrangement uses TRBV7-9 and TRBJ1-2; D ambiguous. The germline gives CDR1 SEHNR, CDR2 FQNEAQ (reference sequence). The germline V and J ends were trimmed by 1 base and 8 bases, with 14 bases remaining between them. The CDR3 has 14 amino acids. The CDR3 loop reads CASSLVASRYGYTF. In DNA form, the CDR3 reads TGTGCCAGCAGCTTAGTAGCATCACGGTACGGCTACACCTTC.

The chain combines TRBV6-5 with TRBJ1-1; TRBD1 matches at 11 bases. Germline V gene data show CDR1 as MNHEY and CDR2 as SVGAGI. V dropped 8 bases and J dropped 7; count of bases not matched to a gene: 12. CDR3 length equals 15 residues. The CDR3 nucleotides are TGTGCCAGCTCCCAGGACAGGGGGCGAGGAAGTGAAGCTTTCTTT. Translated: CASSQDRGRGSEAFF.

This clone was found once. This sequence joins TRBV4-3 and TRBJ2-5, with 7 bases matching TRBD1. This CDR3 region has 14 residues. J was trimmed by 5 bases and V by 0 bases; bases with no gene match: 3. The germline V gene has CDR1 LGHNA and CDR2 YSLEER. The CDR3 DNA follows: TGCGCCAGCAGCCAAGACACAGGGGTCGAGACCCAGTACTTC. This sequence encodes CASSQDTGVETQYF.

This rearrangement joins TRBV4-3 to TRBJ1-5, with 7 bases aligning to TRBD1. The CDR3 totals 16 residues. The V segment lost 0 bases and the J segment 8 bases; nucleotides outside the gene matches: 10. CDR1 and CDR2 (germline): LGHNA, YSLEER. The CDR3 DNA reads TGCGCCAGCAGCCAAGATCGCGACAGGGAATTCGAGCCCCAGCATTTT. Amino acids: CASSQDRDREFEPQHF.

This clone is a singleton in its sample. V usage is TRBV18 and J usage is TRBJ2-7; TRBD1 agrees at 8 bases. CDR1 and CDR2 from the germline V gene are KGHSH and LQKENI. CDR3 size: 14 residues. The junction had 6 bases not matched to a gene; V was cut back by 3 bases and J by 5 bases. The CDR3 coding sequence is TGTGCCAGCTCACCGCGGGACAGGCTCGACGAGCAGTACTTC. Protein sequence: CASSPRDRLDEQYF.

The rearrangement links TRBV12-3 or TRBV12-4 to TRBJ1-1; tentatively, D is TRBD1 (5 bases). V lost 5 bases and J 1 base, leaving 5 bases between the germline ends. This CDR3 has 12 residues. CDR3 protein: CASSDRNTEAFF. CDR3 sequence (DNA): TGTGCCAGCAGTGACAGGAACACTGAAGCTTTCTTT.

The chain combines TRBV19 with TRBJ1-5; tentatively, D is TRBD1 (5 bases). V lost 7 bases and J lost 6, with 16 bases in between. The CDR3 has 14 amino acids. Germline V gene data show CDR1 as LNHDA and CDR2 as SQIVND (reference sequence). The CDR3 bases are TGTGCCAGTAACCCCCGGACATCCCCTCAGCCCCAGCATTTT. As protein: CASNPRTSPQPQHF.

V is TRBV6-2 or TRBV6-3 and J is TRBJ2-5; D not certain. Germline V CDR1 and CDR2: MNHEY, SVGEGT. The CDR3 spans 14 residues. The V gene lost 5 bases and the J gene lost 5 bases, with 15 bases spanning the gap. The CDR3 sequence: CASSEELVTETQYF. In DNA form, the CDR3 reads TGTGCCAGCAGTGAGGAGCTAGTAACGGAGACCCAGTACTTC.